This T cell receptor (beta chain) was recorded in a study of blood T cell repertoires in COVID-19. About the study: PBMCs, B-cell-depleted T cells, or T cells provided the cDNA or gDNA that made up the material.

The trim removed 4 bases at V and 1 base at J, leaving 7 bases unmatched. Germline lookup yields CDR1 MNHEY and CDR2 SMNVEV (reference sequence). This CDR3 contains 16 residues. As originally analysed: From reference gene primer amplification, estimates of nucleated cell counts were derived. The repertoire was sequenced with immunoSEQ multiplex PCR; TCRdb's copy has only in-frame clones and lacks some. For V, J and clone size, that table is used; D and trimming come from the DNA. The profile shows hundreds of thousands of clones, 75% to 90% of them singletons. V and J are TRBV27 and TRBJ2-1; 7 bases agree with TRBD1. The sequence was collected from a man between 18 and 35 years old with active or convalescent COVID-19. The sequenced material came from peripheral blood. This CDR3 is CASSSGTAVSYNEQFF. The DNA for the CDR3 is TGTGCCAGCAGTTCGGGGACAGCCGTGTCCTACAATGAGCAGTTCTTC.